This T cell receptor beta chain emerged from a study of CD8+CD57+ T cells in acquired aplastic anemia. Genomic DNA constituted the template upon which TCR beta VDJ and CDR3 profiling was performed. TCRdb processed the reads anew with MiXCR; each CDR3 protein has one entry. Here the sample spans fewer than 70,000 distinct CDR3 sequences, around half being singletons. The CDR3 is 15 residues long. In germline, CDR1 is LGHDT, CDR2 YNNKEL (reference sequence). V lost 4 bases, J lost 4 bases, and 11 bases lay in between. This chain links TRBV3-1 with TRBJ2-6; D is perhaps TRBD1 or TRBD2 (5 bases each). Source material: sorted CD4+, CD8+, or CD8+CD57+ T cells (not recorded which) from PBMCs. The sequence derives from a human donor in good health, serving as a control. The CDR3 coding sequence is TGTGCCAGCAGCCCCGGGACCGCCGGGGCCAACGTCCTGACTTTC. This codes for CASSPGTAGANVLTF.